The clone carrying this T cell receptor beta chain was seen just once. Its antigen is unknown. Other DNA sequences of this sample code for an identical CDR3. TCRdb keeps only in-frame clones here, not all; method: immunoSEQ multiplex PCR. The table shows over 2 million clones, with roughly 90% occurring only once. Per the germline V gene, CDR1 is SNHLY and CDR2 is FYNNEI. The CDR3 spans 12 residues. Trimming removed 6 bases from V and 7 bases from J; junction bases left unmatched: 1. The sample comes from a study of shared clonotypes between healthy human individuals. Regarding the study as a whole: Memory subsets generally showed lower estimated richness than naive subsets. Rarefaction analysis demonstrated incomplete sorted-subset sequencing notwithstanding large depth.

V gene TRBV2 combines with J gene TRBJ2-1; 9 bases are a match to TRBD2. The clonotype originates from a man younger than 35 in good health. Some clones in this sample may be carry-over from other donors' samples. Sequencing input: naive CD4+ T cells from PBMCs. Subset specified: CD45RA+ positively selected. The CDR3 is CASRREGNEQFF. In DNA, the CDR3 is TGTGCCAGCAGGCGGGAGGGGAATGAGCAGTTCTTC.